This T cell receptor (beta chain) originates from a study of blood T cell repertoires in COVID-19. Whole-study context: Material from acute and convalescent COVID-19 was sourced from the United States, Italy and Spain. T cells, B-cell-depleted T cells, or PBMCs provided the cDNA or gDNA that served as material.

The germline V gene encodes CDR1 MGHDK and CDR2 SYGVNS. The CDR3 runs 14 residues. V was trimmed by 2 bases and J by 6 bases, leaving 10 bases between them. How the authors handled the data: How many nucleated cells were present was estimated from reference gene primer amplification. Some clones are missing from TCRdb's copy, which holds only in-frame ones; the method was immunoSEQ multiplex PCR. D and trimming come from the DNA, and the V and J calls and clone size come from that table. Of more than 10,000 clones in the sample, 90% were seen once. Source material: peripheral blood. The rearrangement uses TRBV25-1 and TRBJ1-4; D remains ambiguous. This receptor was identified in a human donor in a cohort sampled during active COVID-19. The CDR3 DNA reads as TGTGCCAGCAGTGAACCGGTCGGAGATGAAAAACTGTTTTTT. The encoded protein is CASSEPVGDEKLFF.